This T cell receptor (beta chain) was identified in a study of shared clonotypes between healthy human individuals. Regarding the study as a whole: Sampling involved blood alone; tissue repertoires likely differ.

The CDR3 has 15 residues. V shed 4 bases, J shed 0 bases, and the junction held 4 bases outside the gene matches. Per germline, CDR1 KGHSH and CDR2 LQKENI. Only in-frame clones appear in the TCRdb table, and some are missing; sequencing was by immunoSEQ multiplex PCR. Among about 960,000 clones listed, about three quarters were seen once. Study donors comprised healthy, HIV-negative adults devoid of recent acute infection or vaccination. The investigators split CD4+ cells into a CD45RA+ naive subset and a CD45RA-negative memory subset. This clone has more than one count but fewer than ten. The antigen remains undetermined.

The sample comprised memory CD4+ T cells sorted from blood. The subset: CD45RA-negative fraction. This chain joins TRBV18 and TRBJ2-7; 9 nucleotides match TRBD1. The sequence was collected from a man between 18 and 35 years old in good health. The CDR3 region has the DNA TGTGCCAGCTCACTGGGGGGACAGGGCTCCTACGAGCAGTACTTC. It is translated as CASSLGGQGSYEQYF.